The clone carrying this T cell receptor beta chain was observed at least ten times. This sample is drawn from a study of neurological immune-mediated disorders. One entry per CDR3 protein results from TCRdb running MiXCR on the 5' RACE reads. The table records tens of thousands of distinct CDR3 sequences, approximately 5% of them present only once. CDR1 is SGHDN and CDR2 is FVKESK in the germline V gene. J gave up 2 bases and V 3 bases, and 12 bases lay outside the gene matches. The CDR3 extends over 18 amino acids. This TCR was sampled from a woman aged 25 to 39 with multiple sclerosis. This chain connects TRBV14 to TRBJ2-1, with 8 bases identical to TRBD2. Sequenced material: PBMCs. CDR3 sequence: CASSHRSITSGAYNEQFF. The CDR3 DNA is TGTGCCAGCAGCCATCGTTCGATTACTAGCGGAGCCTACAATGAGCAGTTCTTC.